This T cell receptor (beta chain) was found in a study of blood T cell repertoires in COVID-19. Looking at the study overall: Sources were T cells, B-cell-depleted T cells, or PBMCs; the material itself was cDNA or gDNA.

Participants spanned ages about 18 to 100 years and resided in about two dozen US areas. Symptom resolution, clearance, or two negative PCRs marked donors in Cohort 3 as recovered. In the study's own analysis: Amplification with reference gene primers provided the estimates of nucleated cell counts. The data were produced by immunoSEQ multiplex PCR, yet TCRdb's version contains in-frame clones alone and is incomplete. D and trimming come from the DNA, and the V and J calls and clone size come from that table. This sample has a few hundred thousand clones; 90% occur once, and the top ten carry about 0.6%. This TCR came from a man aged 18 to 29 who had recovered from COVID-19. Sample: PBMCs or T cells enriched from blood (not recorded which).

The CDR3 sequence is CASSGQGLSNQPQHF. As DNA, the CDR3 is TGTGCCAGTAGCGGACAGGGGCTAAGCAATCAGCCCCAGCATTTT. V is TRBV19 and J is TRBJ1-5; 9 bases fit TRBD1. The CDR3 extends over 15 amino acids. Germline values: CDR1 LNHDA, CDR2 SQIVND (reference sequence). V gave up 6 bases and J gave up 1 base; unmatched junction bases: 4.